Shown below are 13 T cell receptor beta chains from a single sample sequenced in a study of siplizumab effects on memory and regulatory T cells. Measured with immunoSEQ multiplex PCR; TCRdb has only the in-frame clones, and not every one. This table has approximately 94,000 clones, more than 85% appearing once. The sequenced material came from CD4+ T cells sorted from blood. The origin of the receptors is a human donor in good health.

This sequence joins TRBV5-4 and TRBJ2-7; 7 bases agree with TRBD1. CDR3 length: 14 amino acids. Germline values: CDR1 SGHNT, CDR2 YYREEE (reference sequence). V shed 2 bases, J shed 7 bases, and the junction held 9 bases outside the gene matches. CDR3 amino acids: CASSFNRGQEEQYF. CDR3 bases: TGTGCCAGCAGCTTTAACAGGGGTCAGGAGGAGCAGTACTTC.

This sequence joins TRBV5-5 and TRBJ1-6, with D hard to call. CDR3 length: 19 amino acids. In germline, CDR1 is SGHKS, CDR2 YYEKEE (reference sequence). Deletions cut 4 bases from V and 8 bases from J, with 28 bases between. The CDR3 nucleotides are TGTGCCAGCAGCCAGCTTGGGGTGTCCAGGCCGGACTTTTATTCACCCCTCCACTTT. It encodes CASSQLGVSRPDFYSPLHF.

This clone has more than one count but fewer than ten. The J gene is TRBJ1-3, the V gene TRBV19; D is possibly TRBD1 (5 bases). The CDR3 extends over 15 amino acids. Looked up from germline, CDR1 is LNHDA and CDR2 is SQIVND (reference sequence). V was pared by 8 bases and J by 1 base, with 15 bases between. The DNA of the CDR3 is TGTGCCAGTCGGGGGACGATGATATCTGGAAACACCATATATTTT. Protein product: CASRGTMISGNTIYF.

The CDR3 spells CASSSGGELFF. Here the CDR3 DNA reads TGTGCCAGCAGCTCTGGAGGGGAGCTGTTTTTT. The V call is TRBV7-3, the J call TRBJ2-2, with D unclear. V lost 4 bases, J lost 8 bases, and 5 bases lay in between. The V gene's germline CDR1 is SGHTA and CDR2 FQGTGA. The CDR3 length is 11 residues.

The gene calls are TRBV5-1 and TRBJ1-1; TRBD1 agrees at 7 bases. The CDR3 has 13 residues. CDR1 is SGHRS and CDR2 is YFSETQ in the germline V gene. V shed 4 bases, J shed 4 bases, and the junction held 4 bases outside the gene matches. CDR3 amino acids: CASSGDRATEAFF. The CDR3 DNA follows: TGCGCCAGCAGCGGAGACAGGGCCACTGAAGCTTTCTTT.

The chain employs TRBV5-6 and TRBJ2-5; weak D call: TRBD1 (6 bases). Trimming shortened V by 0 bases and J by 5 bases, and 11 bases separated the two germline ends. Germline CDR1 SGHDT, CDR2 YYEEEE. This CDR3 has 14 residues. DNA for the CDR3: TGTGCCAGCAGCTTGGACAGGGTGACGGAGACCCAGTACTTC. Protein sequence: CASSLDRVTETQYF.

The rearrangement joins TRBV19 to TRBJ1-6, with 10 bases matching TRBD1. CDR3 size: 13 residues. The ends lost 10 bases at V and 10 bases at J; junction bases unmatched: 7. CDR1 and CDR2 (germline): LNHDA, SQIVND (reference sequence). The CDR3 region has the DNA TGTGCCACAACCGGGACAGGGGAATCACCCCTCCACTTT. It specifies CATTGTGESPLHF.

The chain recombines TRBV5-1 with TRBJ1-1; no firm D call. Germline V gene lookup returns CDR1 SGHRS and CDR2 YFSETQ. This CDR3 has 14 amino acids. V lost 0 bases, J lost 1 base, and 7 bases lay in between. The CDR3 nucleotides read TGCGCCAGCAGCTTGGGTCATTCGAACACTGAAGCTTTCTTT. Protein sequence: CASSLGHSNTEAFF.

The chain is built from TRBV4-1 and TRBJ1-2, with a tentative D call TRBD1 (5 bases). CDR3 length: 15 residues. CDR1 is MGHRA, CDR2 YSYEKL, per germline. V lost 4 bases and J lost 4, with 16 bases in between. The CDR3 loop reads CASSPAGASGYGYTF. CDR3 nucleotides: TGCGCCAGCAGCCCCGCCGGGGCTTCGGGCTATGGCTACACCTTC.

This chain links TRBV7-6 with TRBJ2-2; no definite D call. The CDR3 spans 12 residues. V was clipped by 2 bases and J by 8 bases, with 6 bases between them. CDR1 SGHVS and CDR2 FNYEAQ come from the germline V gene. The CDR3 nucleotides read TGTGCCAGCAGCTTAAATACGGGGGAGCTGTTTTTT. Translation: CASSLNTGELFF.

The CDR3 here is CASSTHKGQNTEAFF. DNA of the CDR3: TGTGCCAGCAGCACACACAAGGGACAAAACACTGAAGCTTTCTTT. The rearrangement uses TRBV5-4 and TRBJ1-1, with TRBD1 as a possible D gene (6 bases). CDR1 and CDR2 (germline): SGHNT, YYREEE (reference sequence). V lost 4 bases and J 2 bases, leaving 15 bases between the germline ends. The CDR3 runs to 15 residues.

The chain carries TRBV5-1 and TRBJ2-3; possible D gene TRBD1, 5 bases. V was clipped by 3 bases and J by 0 bases, with 11 bases between them. Germline V gene lookup returns CDR1 SGHRS and CDR2 YFSETQ. The CDR3 covers 15 residues. CDR3 amino acids: CASSWGGGSTDTQYF. CDR3 in DNA: TGCGCCAGCAGCTGGGGCGGCGGTAGCACAGATACGCAGTATTTT.

The chain has TRBV10-3 and TRBJ1-2; no definite D call. V dropped 7 bases and J dropped 6 bases, with 15 bases sitting between them. The CDR3 is made up of 13 amino acids. Germline assignment: CDR1 ENHRY and CDR2 SYGVKD. CDR3 sequence: CAINRNQADGYTF. The DNA of the CDR3 is TGTGCCATCAATAGAAACCAGGCAGATGGCTACACCTTC.